This T cell receptor beta chain was identified in a study of siplizumab effects on memory and regulatory T cells. V lost 4 bases and J 7 bases, leaving 15 bases between the germline ends. The germline V gene has CDR1 SGHRS and CDR2 YFSETQ. CDR3 length: 14 residues. Points from the study as a whole: Proliferating siplizumab-culture Treg suppressive function went unconfirmed. Where siplizumab was present, mappable alloreactive CD4+ clones averaged 68.8% Treg-derived, compared with less than 35% in controls.

Produced via immunoSEQ multiplex PCR; TCRdb's table is partial and in-frame only. Among approximately 82,000 clones listed, 87% were seen once. As for this clone: Antigen unknown.

The rearrangement uses TRBV5-1 and TRBJ2-1; TRBD2 might be the D (6 bases). The receptor's source is a human donor in good health. The specimen sequenced was Tregs sorted from blood. The CDR3 reads CASSERVVQNEQFF. The CDR3 coding sequence is TGCGCCAGCAGCGAGCGGGTTGTCCAAAATGAGCAGTTCTTC.